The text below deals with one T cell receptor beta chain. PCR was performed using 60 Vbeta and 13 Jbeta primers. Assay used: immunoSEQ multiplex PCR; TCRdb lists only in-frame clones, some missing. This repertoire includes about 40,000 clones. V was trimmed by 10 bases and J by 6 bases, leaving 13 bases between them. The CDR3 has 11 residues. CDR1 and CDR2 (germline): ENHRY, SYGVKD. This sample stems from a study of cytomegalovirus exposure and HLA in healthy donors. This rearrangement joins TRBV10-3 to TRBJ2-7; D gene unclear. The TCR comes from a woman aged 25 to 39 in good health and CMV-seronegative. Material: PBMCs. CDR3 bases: TGTGCCACCCGAAAAGACTCCGAGCAGTACTTC. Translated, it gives CATRKDSEQYF.